This TCR beta chain was found in a study of T cell responses to AZD1222 COVID-19 vaccine. For the study at large: Pooling was applied to second doses at about 4 or about 12 weeks. Study results and caveats: Most donors were white British and more were female, and clonal diversity was possibly underestimated. Just 5 to 7 people given AZD1222 tested seropositive at baseline. When two AZD1222 doses had been given, Spike-specific TCR breadth and depth rose.

The CDR3 consists of 17 residues. Germline-derived CDR1 and CDR2 are MDHEN and SYDVKM. With V trimmed by 10 bases and J by 2 bases, 15 bases remained unmatched. Worth noting for this clone: Its antigen remains unidentified.

Here immunoSEQ multiplex PCR was the method, and the copy in TCRdb shows in-frame clones only, minus some. The data show about 130,000 clones, more than 85% seen once. The starting material was peripheral blood, obtained on day 0 of AZD1222 vaccination. The sequence came from an adult in good health. J is TRBJ2-3 and V is TRBV28, with 10 bases identical to TRBD2. Here the CDR3 DNA reads TGTGCCACAGGGGGGCTAGCGGGAGTGAGTTTCACAGATACGCAGTATTTT. Translated: CATGGLAGVSFTDTQYF.